The 26 T cell receptor beta chains listed next were all sequenced from one sample in a study of blood T cells in healthy people across ages. With a J-beta primer mix and a sample-barcoded 5' primer, a second PCR ran roughly 6 to 11 cycles. Each CDR3 protein gets one entry after TCRdb re-called the 5' RACE reads with MiXCR. The table shows about 930,000 distinct CDR3 sequences, with roughly 28% occurring only once. These same records also appear under a second study, on T cells of mothers and their children.

The specimen sequenced was blood. The receptors here all came from a woman in her thirties or forties in good health.

This clonotype appeared once. The CDR3 loop is CASSVGWKGDEKLFF. CDR3 nucleotides: TGTGCCAGCAGCGTAGGTTGGAAGGGGGATGAAAAACTGTTTTTT. The genes are TRBV9 and TRBJ1-4, with D perhaps matching TRBD1 (6 bases). The germline V and J ends were trimmed by 0 bases and 6 bases, with 12 bases remaining between them. CDR3 length equals 15 residues. Germline lookup yields CDR1 SGDLS and CDR2 YYNGEE.

This chain joins TRBV6-2 or TRBV6-3 and TRBJ2-7; 7 bases agree with TRBD1. The germline V gene has CDR1 MNHEY and CDR2 SVGEGT. This CDR3 has 14 residues. The V segment lost 11 bases and the J segment 0 bases; nucleotides outside the gene matches: 10. Here the CDR3 reads CACKGGDSSYEQYF. DNA for the CDR3: TGTGCCTGTAAGGGTGGGGACAGCTCCTACGAGCAGTACTTC.

A few counts support this clonotype. With a much larger clone just one base away, this may be a read error. The chain couples TRBV3-1 to TRBJ1-5, with TRBD1 matching over 9 bases. The germline V gene has CDR1 LGHDT and CDR2 YNNKEL (reference sequence). This CDR3 has 14 residues. With V trimmed by 5 bases and J by 6 bases, 5 bases remained unmatched. CDR3 nucleotides: TGTGCCAGCAGCAATACAGGGGGCGGTCAGCCCCAGCATTTT. This gives the protein CASSNTGGGQPQHF.

This sequence joins TRBV3-1 and TRBJ1-1; 7 positions agree with TRBD1. The trim removed 1 base at V and 5 bases at J, leaving 4 bases unmatched. CDR1 is LGHDT, CDR2 YNNKEL, per germline (reference sequence). This CDR3 region has 14 residues. The CDR3 DNA sequence: TGTGCCAGCAGCCAAGCCAGGGGGGGGACTGAAGCTTTCTTT. Translating it yields CASSQARGGTEAFF.

In its sample, this clonotype was seen a few times. The rearrangement joins TRBV24-1 to TRBJ2-1; TRBD1 agrees at 7 bases. The trim removed 4 bases at V and 7 bases at J, leaving 9 bases unmatched. Looked up from germline, CDR1 is KGHDR and CDR2 is SFDVKD. The CDR3 length is 15 residues. CDR3: CATSDPKGARNEQFF. The CDR3 nucleotides read TGTGCCACCAGTGACCCGAAGGGGGCCCGAAATGAGCAGTTCTTC.

Concerning this clonotype itself: This clone may be a read error of a much larger clone one base away. The chain recombines TRBV7-9 with TRBJ2-1; 11 bases match TRBD2. The J call may not be correct, given that the DNA end is closer to TRBJ2-7. This CDR3 is built from 18 residues. Germline V lookup: CDR1 SEHNR, CDR2 FQNEAQ (reference sequence). The CDR3 nucleotides read TGTGCCAGCAGCCCCCCGGCTAGCGGGGGGTCCTTATACAATGAGCAGTACTTC. This translates into CASSPPASGGSLYNEQYF.

Worth noting for this clonotype: This could be a read error, since a much larger clone is one nucleotide away. V usage is TRBV12-3 or TRBV12-4 and J usage is TRBJ2-7; either TRBD1 or TRBD2 may supply D (5 bases each). This CDR3 is built from 13 residues. Here the CDR3 DNA reads TGTGCCAGCAAGGGACGCCACTCCTACGAGCAGTGCTTC. It is translated as CASKGRHSYEQCF.

The chain carries TRBV12-3 or TRBV12-4 and TRBJ1-2; D is unresolved. The CDR3 runs to 15 residues. Trimming cost V 7 bases and J 0 bases, with 15 bases left between them. The CDR3 spells CASMTRESTNYGYTF. In nucleotides, the CDR3 is TGTGCCAGCATGACCCGGGAGAGCACTAACTATGGCTACACCTTC.

This clonotype has a count of ten or more. The chain has TRBV4-1 and TRBJ2-1; D may be TRBD2 (5 bases). Germline loops: CDR1 MGHRA, CDR2 YSYEKL. The CDR3 is 18 residues long. With 0 bases removed from V and 5 bases from J, the gap between germline ends came to 20 bases. In DNA, the CDR3 is TGCGCCAGCAGCCAAGAATTGGTCGGGATAACCCTTAACAATGAGCAGTTCTTC. Protein product: CASSQELVGITLNNEQFF.

The rearrangement joins TRBV7-2 to TRBJ2-5, with D perhaps TRBD2 (6 bases). The DNA matches TRBJ2-7 better at its end, which makes the J call doubtful. Germline V gene data show CDR1 as SGHTA and CDR2 as FQGNSA. The CDR3 has 14 amino acids. The CDR3 loop is CASSSHAGTYEQYF. CDR3 coding DNA: TGTGCCAGCAGCTCTCACGCGGGGACCTACGAGCAGTACTTC.

V and J are TRBV28 and TRBJ1-3, with 9 bases matching TRBD1. Unmatched junction bases numbered 7, after V lost 6 bases and J lost 4 bases. Germline loops: CDR1 MDHEN, CDR2 SYDVKM. CDR3 size: 15 residues. CDR3 loop: CASREQGAKGNTIYF. CDR3 DNA: TGTGCCAGCAGAGAACAGGGGGCGAAAGGAAACACCATATATTTT.

This clonotype appeared many times. The V call is TRBV20-1, the J call TRBJ2-3; no clear D gene. Trimming removed 0 bases from V and 0 bases from J, with 13 bases in between. Germline loops: CDR1 DFQATT, CDR2 SNEGSKA (reference sequence). CDR3 length: 16 amino acids. This chain's CDR3 is CSARDVTQTSTDTQYF. CDR3 in DNA: TGCAGTGCTAGAGATGTCACTCAAACTAGCACAGATACGCAGTATTTT.

Comments on this clonotype: A much larger clone differs by one base, so this may be a read error. V usage is TRBV4-1 and J usage is TRBJ2-1, with D perhaps assigned TRBD1 or TRBD2 (6 bases each). Germline CDR1 reads MGHRA; CDR2 reads YSYEKL. The CDR3 loop spans 15 amino acids. The CDR3 loop is CASSLGGFAYNGQFF. The CDR3 DNA sequence: TGCGCCAGCAGCCTAGGGGGGTTTGCCTACAATGGGCAGTTCTTC.

The rearrangement links TRBV28 to TRBJ2-2, with no clear D. Germline V CDR1 and CDR2: MDHEN, SYDVKM. The CDR3 consists of 12 residues. V was clipped by 3 bases and J by 7 bases, with 6 bases between them. In nucleotides, the CDR3 is TGTGCCAGCAGTTTCCCCCGCGGGGAGCTGTTTTTT. This gives the protein CASSFPRGELFF.

This clonotype was counted between two and nine times. The chain uses TRBV7-2 and TRBJ2-5, with 13 bases lining up with TRBD2. Germline V CDR1 and CDR2: SGHTA, FQGNSA. The J segment lost 1 base and the V segment lost 5 bases, leaving 7 bases of the junction unmatched. The CDR3 is 17 residues long. CDR3 residues: CASSGRRTSGSQETQYF. The CDR3 coding sequence is TGTGCCAGCAGCGGACGGCGGACTAGCGGGAGCCAAGAGACCCAGTACTTC.

This clonotype has a handful of counts. The J gene is TRBJ1-2, the V gene TRBV6-6; no reliable D call. The CDR3 totals 14 residues. The germline gives CDR1 MNHNY, CDR2 SVGAGI (reference sequence). Trimming shortened V by 0 bases and J by 8 bases, and 13 bases separated the two germline ends. The CDR3: CASSYSDQSEGYTF. CDR3 sequence (DNA): TGTGCCAGCAGTTACTCGGATCAGTCGGAGGGCTACACCTTC.

This clonotype has a count of ten or more. V gene TRBV20-1 combines with J gene TRBJ2-5; 9 nucleotides align to TRBD2. The V and J ends lost 3 bases and 5 bases, in that order; junction bases with no gene match: 7. Germline CDR1 DFQATT, CDR2 SNEGSKA (reference sequence). The CDR3 spans 14 residues. The CDR3: CSASDTSGRETQYF. In DNA, the CDR3 is TGCAGTGCTAGCGATACTAGCGGGCGGGAGACCCAGTACTTC.

In regard to this clonotype: Just one base apart from a much larger clone, this may be a read error. The gene calls are TRBV20-1 and TRBJ2-7; D possibly corresponds to TRBD1 (5 bases). The CDR3 covers 12 residues. Germline V lookup: CDR1 DFQATT, CDR2 SNEGSKA (reference sequence). The CDR3 nucleotides read TGCAGGGCGAGAGACAGCTCCTACGAGCAGTACTTC. Translating it yields CRARDSSYEQYF.

V gene TRBV7-9 combines with J gene TRBJ2-1; 7 bases are shared with TRBD1. The germline CDR1 and CDR2 sequences are SEHNR and FQNEAQ (reference sequence). Trimming removed 1 base from V and 5 bases from J; junction bases left unmatched: 5. The CDR3 sequence is 15 residues long. This CDR3 reads CASSLDQGVNNEQFF. In DNA, the CDR3 is TGTGCCAGCAGCTTAGATCAGGGGGTTAACAATGAGCAGTTCTTC. Based on the CDR3 plus reference TRBV7-9 and TRBJ2-1, the full variable domain is DTGVSQNPRHKITKRGQNVTFRCDPISEHNRLYWYRQTLGQGPEFLTYFQNEAQLEKSRLLSDRFSAERPKGSFSTLEIQRTEQGDSAMYLCASSLDQGVNNEQFFGPGTRLTVL.

This clonotype came up many times. The chain joins TRBV20-1 to TRBJ1-1; D is undetermined. The V end was cut by 3 bases, the J end by 1 base, with 9 bases between. The CDR3 is 13 residues long. Germline lookup yields CDR1 DFQATT and CDR2 SNEGSKA (reference sequence). CDR3: CSARPSGNTEAFF. The CDR3 DNA follows: TGCAGTGCTAGGCCCTCAGGGAACACTGAAGCTTTCTTT.

This CDR3 reads CASSVGGFNQPQHF. In DNA form, the CDR3 reads TGCGCCAGCAGCGTAGGGGGATTCAATCAGCCCCAGCATTTT. This chain connects TRBV5-1 to TRBJ1-5; TRBD1 is a possible D gene (6 bases). Germline V CDR1 and CDR2: SGHRS, YFSETQ. The V end was cut by 4 bases, the J end by 3 bases, with 11 bases between. The CDR3 consists of 14 residues. The variable domain in full, with the rest retrieved from reference TRBV5-1 and TRBJ1-5, is KAGVTQTPRYLIKTRGQQVTLSCSPISGHRSVSWYQQTPGQGLQFLFEYFSETQRNKGNFPGRFSGRQFSNSRSEMNVSTLELGDSALYLCASSVGGFNQPQHFGDGTRLSIL.

A word on this clonotype: One end of the junction does not line up with germline, which may come from a read error. This chain joins TRBV4-1 and TRBJ1-2; D is perhaps TRBD1 (5 bases). Germline V gene sequence: CDR1 MGHRA, CDR2 YSYEKL. The CDR3 consists of 16 residues. This CDR3 reads CTSSHPGTDAIYGYTF. As DNA, the CDR3 is TGCACCAGCAGCCATCCGGGGACGGATGCGATCTATGGCTACACCTTC.

A note on this clonotype: Being one base from a much bigger clone, this may be a read error. The J gene is TRBJ2-7, the V gene TRBV27, with 7 bases matching TRBD2. Per the germline V gene, CDR1 is MNHEY and CDR2 is SMNVEV (reference sequence). CDR3 length: 14 amino acids. V gave up 2 bases and J gave up 7 bases; unmatched junction bases: 8. Written as DNA, the CDR3 is TGTGCCAGCAGTTTAACGGGGGAGGGAGATGAGCAGTACTTC. Translating it yields CASSLTGEGDEQYF.

This clonotype was seen ten or more times. The gene calls are TRBV9 and TRBJ1-2; D gene unclear. V was pared by 0 bases and J by 2 bases, with 14 bases between. Germline CDR1 and CDR2: SGDLS and YYNGEE. The CDR3 runs to 16 residues. This chain's CDR3 is CASSVGTSYVNYGYTF. In DNA, the CDR3 is TGTGCCAGCAGCGTAGGGACCAGCTACGTCAACTATGGCTACACCTTC.

This clonotype was seen repeatedly, ten times or more. The chain carries TRBV28 and TRBJ1-5; the D gene is possibly TRBD1 (6 bases). Germline V gene data show CDR1 as MDHEN and CDR2 as SYDVKM. Between the trimmed V and J ends, which lost 7 bases and 0 bases, there was a span of 13 bases. The CDR3 is made up of 15 amino acids. CDR3 region: CASILGGASNQPQHF. CDR3 nucleotide sequence: TGTGCCAGCATCCTAGGGGGGGCTAGCAATCAGCCCCAGCATTTT.

CDR3 nucleotide sequence: TGCGCCAGCAGCCAAGGTCCTGACACCGGGGAGCTGTTTTTT. This translates into CASSQGPDTGELFF. The gene calls are TRBV4-3 and TRBJ2-2; D is unclear. Trimming left V 1 base short and J 3 bases short, with 6 bases between. The CDR3 length is 14 residues. Germline CDR1 and CDR2: LGHNA and YSLEER.